One and the same sample provided the 9 T cell receptor beta chains below, sequenced in a study of blood T cell repertoires in COVID-19. Profiling relied on immunoSEQ multiplex PCR, and the TCRdb table lists in-frame clones only, not all of them. Of about 64,000 clones in the sample, under 80% were seen once. The sequenced material came from PBMCs or T cells enriched from blood (not recorded which). All receptors come from a woman in her fifties or sixties who had been exposed to COVID-19.

The chain joins TRBV27 to TRBJ2-7, with D possibly TRBD1 on 5 matching bases. Germline V gene data show CDR1 as MNHEY and CDR2 as SMNVEV (reference sequence). CDR3 length equals 14 residues. The V and J ends lost 4 bases and 2 bases respectively, with 12 bases between them. The CDR3 bases are TGTGCCAGCAGTTATGACAGCGCTGCCTACGAGCAGTACTTC. Translating gives CASSYDSAAYEQYF.

CDR3 loop: CASSLQGNTEAFF. As DNA, the CDR3 is TGCGCCAGCAGCTTACAGGGGAACACTGAAGCTTTCTTT. J is TRBJ1-1 and V is TRBV5-1; maybe TRBD1 (6 bases). V lost 2 bases to trimming and J lost 1 base, with 6 bases between them. The CDR3 is made up of 13 amino acids. CDR1 is SGHRS, CDR2 YFSETQ, per germline.

The chain couples TRBV6-5 to TRBJ2-7, with TRBD2 matching over 8 bases. With V trimmed by 6 bases and J by 4 bases, 5 bases remained unmatched. The germline gives CDR1 MNHEY, CDR2 SVGAGI. This CDR3 is built from 13 residues. This CDR3 reads CASRRGARYEQYF. The CDR3 coding sequence is TGTGCCAGCAGGCGGGGGGCGCGTTACGAGCAGTACTTC.

The rearrangement uses TRBV2 and TRBJ2-7, with a weak D call TRBD1 (5 bases). CDR1 SNHLY and CDR2 FYNNEI come from the germline V gene. Trimming shortened V by 3 bases and J by 6 bases, and 12 bases separated the two germline ends. The CDR3 consists of 13 residues. The CDR3 reads CASSESRGAEQYF. DNA for the CDR3: TGTGCCAGCAGTGAGTCAAGGGGTGCCGAGCAGTACTTC.

The V call is TRBV5-1, the J call TRBJ2-4; D call uncertain. CDR1 SGHRS and CDR2 YFSETQ come from the germline V gene. The CDR3 sequence is 14 residues long. Trimming took off 0 bases at V and 0 bases at J, with 4 bases between the two ends. This CDR3 reads CASSLASAKNIQYF. CDR3 DNA: TGCGCCAGCAGCTTGGCCTCAGCCAAAAACATTCAGTACTTC. The variable domain in full, with the rest retrieved from reference TRBV5-1 and TRBJ2-4, is KAGVTQTPRYLIKTRGQQVTLSCSPISGHRSVSWYQQTPGQGLQFLFEYFSETQRNKGNFPGRFSGRQFSNSRSEMNVSTLELGDSALYLCASSLASAKNIQYFGAGTRLSVL.

The V call is TRBV18, the J call TRBJ2-5; D uncertain. The CDR3 is 13 amino acids. Trimming stripped 3 bases from V and 4 bases from J, with 9 bases between. CDR1 KGHSH and CDR2 LQKENI come from the germline V gene. The CDR3 DNA follows: TGTGCCAGCTCACCTGTCTCCGGAGAGACCCAGTACTTC. Its translation: CASSPVSGETQYF.

The CDR3 reads CASSLGPGRNQPQHF. The DNA for the CDR3 is TGCGCCAGCAGCTTGGGACCAGGAAGAAATCAGCCCCAGCATTTT. The gene calls are TRBV5-1 and TRBJ1-5; D call uncertain. CDR1 and CDR2 (germline): SGHRS, YFSETQ. CDR3 length: 15 amino acids. Trimming shortened V by 0 bases and J by 4 bases, and 11 bases separated the two germline ends.

The rearrangement links TRBV5-1 to TRBJ1-2, with no clear D. The CDR3 covers 15 residues. The ends were cut back, 5 bases at V and 2 bases at J, with 16 bases in the middle. The germline gives CDR1 SGHRS, CDR2 YFSETQ. CDR3 loop: CASRNSGGSNYGYTF. The CDR3 coding sequence is TGCGCCAGCAGGAATTCAGGTGGTTCCAACTATGGCTACACCTTC.

The chain employs TRBV27 and TRBJ1-1; 8 nucleotides line up with TRBD1. The CDR3 extends over 13 amino acids. V lost 5 bases, J lost 8 bases, and 7 bases stayed unmatched. CDR1 is MNHEY and CDR2 is SMNVEV in the germline V gene (reference sequence). CDR3 sequence: CASSRQGLPEAFF. As DNA, the CDR3 is TGTGCCAGCAGTCGACAGGGGCTCCCCGAAGCTTTCTTT.